The 29 T cell receptor beta chains in this list originate from one sample, sequenced in a study of cytomegalovirus exposure and HLA in healthy donors. PCR used 60 Vbeta primers and 13 Jbeta primers. This table comes from immunoSEQ multiplex PCR, and its TCRdb copy is limited to in-frame clones, with some not included. This table holds 160,000 or so clones, around 83% found once. Sequencing input: PBMCs. The receptors derive from a man over 45 in good health and CMV-seropositive.

This clone came up a few times. This chain uses TRBV6-5 with TRBJ1-1; weak D call: TRBD1 (5 bases). Trimming took 2 bases from V and 11 from J, leaving 15 bases between them. This CDR3 region has 13 residues. Per the germline V gene, CDR1 is MNHEY and CDR2 is SVGAGI. CDR3 protein: CASSYVRAGMAFF. The CDR3 DNA follows: TGTGCCAGCAGTTACGTCAGGGCAGGAATGGCTTTCTTT.

This chain uses TRBV18 with TRBJ1-2; tentative D call: TRBD1 (5 bases). V was pared by 1 base and J by 3 bases, with 12 bases between. The CDR3 consists of 15 residues. Germline V gene lookup returns CDR1 KGHSH and CDR2 LQKENI. The CDR3 DNA reads as TGTGCCAGCTCACCACGGGAGGGGTCCGACTATGGCTACACCTTC. It is translated as CASSPREGSDYGYTF.

This rearrangement joins TRBV9 to TRBJ2-3; D uncertain. The CDR3 has 14 amino acids. V was cut by 0 bases and J by 4 bases, with 9 bases left in between. Germline assignment: CDR1 SGDLS and CDR2 YYNGEE. The CDR3 region has the DNA TGTGCCAGCAGCGTAGACGGGTCCGCAGATACGCAGTATTTT. Its protein product is CASSVDGSADTQYF.

The chain uses TRBV27 and TRBJ1-1; D is possibly TRBD1 (6 bases). This CDR3 comprises 14 residues. In germline, CDR1 is MNHEY, CDR2 SMNVEV (reference sequence). Trimming took off 3 bases at V and 7 bases at J, with 15 bases between the two ends. The CDR3 nucleotides read TGTGCCAGCAGTTTGTCACAGGGAGAAAGTGAAGCTTTCTTT. Residues: CASSLSQGESEAFF.

The V and J genes are TRBV30 and TRBJ2-3; D gene ambiguous. There are 13 residues in the CDR3. Germline-derived CDR1 and CDR2 are GTSNPN and SVGIG (reference sequence). With 4 bases removed from V and 2 bases from J, the gap between germline ends came to 10 bases. The CDR3 nucleotides are TGTGCCTGGATATTGGCTTACACAGATACGCAGTATTTT. Amino acids: CAWILAYTDTQYF.

This clone was detected only once. This chain uses TRBV5-4 with TRBJ2-2; TRBD2 is a possible D gene (6 bases). V lost 0 bases to trimming and J lost 4 bases, with 10 bases between them. The V gene's germline CDR1 is SGHNT and CDR2 YYREEE (reference sequence). This CDR3 spans 15 amino acids. This CDR3 reads CASSLAGRPTGELFF. The CDR3 nucleotides read TGTGCCAGCAGCTTGGCAGGGAGGCCCACCGGGGAGCTGTTTTTT.

The V gene is TRBV2, the J gene TRBJ2-7; possibly TRBD2 for D (5 bases). The V and J ends lost 7 bases and 1 base respectively, with 14 bases between them. This CDR3 comprises 14 residues. Germline-derived CDR1 and CDR2 are SNHLY and FYNNEI. CDR3 loop: CASITAVYSYEQYF. CDR3 DNA sequence: TGTGCCAGCATTACAGCGGTTTATTCCTACGAGCAGTACTTC.

To note about this clone: Mismatch with germline at one junction end may stem from a read error. The same CDR3 arises from other DNA sequences in this sample as well. The gene calls are TRBV4-1 and TRBJ1-3; 7 bases line up with TRBD1. This CDR3 comprises 15 residues. Germline CDR1 is MGHRA and CDR2 is YSYEKL. The CDR3 nucleotides are TGCGCCAGCAGCCAGACAGGGTCCTCTGGAAACACCATATATTTC. This encodes CASSQTGSSGNTIYF.

The chain links TRBV19 to TRBJ1-3; no reliable D call. CDR3 length: 13 residues. Germline loops: CDR1 LNHDA, CDR2 SQIVND (reference sequence). V was cut by 4 bases and J by 8 bases, with 12 bases left in between. CDR3: CASSRVFRDTIYF. The CDR3 DNA is TGTGCCAGTAGTAGGGTTTTTCGGGACACCATATATTTT.

The V and J genes are TRBV27 and TRBJ2-7; 8 bases agree with TRBD1. V gave up 2 bases and J gave up 6 bases; unmatched junction bases: 9. This CDR3 has 15 residues. The V gene's germline CDR1 is MNHEY and CDR2 SMNVEV (reference sequence). CDR3 bases: TGTGCCAGCAGTTTAATTGGACAGGGACCCCGCGAGCAGTACTTC. Encoded protein: CASSLIGQGPREQYF.

This clone was detected only a few times. The chain has TRBV27 and TRBJ2-2, with a possible D match to TRBD1 (5 bases). The ends were cut back, 6 bases at V and 6 bases at J, with 14 bases in the middle. This CDR3 has 14 residues. CDR1 is MNHEY and CDR2 is SMNVEV in the germline V gene (reference sequence). The CDR3, as DNA: TGTGCCAGCAGGCTCCAGGGTGGTGCCGGGGAGCTGTTTTTT. It is translated as CASRLQGGAGELFF.

This chain connects TRBV6-5 to TRBJ2-7; 7 bases align to TRBD2. The CDR3 runs to 14 residues. Germline CDR1 MNHEY, CDR2 SVGAGI. With V trimmed by 2 bases and J by 0 bases, 1 base remained unmatched. The CDR3 protein is CASSYERDSYEQYF. CDR3 coding DNA: TGTGCCAGCAGTTACGAGCGGGACTCCTACGAGCAGTACTTC.

The chain links TRBV7-9 to TRBJ2-5; 9 positions agree with TRBD2. CDR3 length: 15 residues. The trim removed 5 bases at V and 4 bases at J, leaving 8 bases unmatched. Per germline, CDR1 SEHNR and CDR2 FQNEAQ (reference sequence). The CDR3 reads CASSTGTSLAETQYF. The CDR3 region has the DNA TGTGCCAGCAGCACAGGGACTAGCTTGGCAGAGACCCAGTACTTC.

As to this clone: The junction differs from germline at one of its ends, possibly a read error. This chain connects TRBV11-1 to TRBJ1-1; 7 bases fit TRBD1. The CDR3 covers 13 residues. Germline V gives CDR1 SGHAT, CDR2 FQDESV (reference sequence). CDR3 DNA: TGTGTCAGCAAGACAGGGCTCAACACTGAAGCTTTCTTT. Amino acid sequence: CVSKTGLNTEAFF.

V is TRBV28 and J is TRBJ2-1, with TRBD1 matching over 12 bases. Germline assignment: CDR1 MDHEN and CDR2 SYDVKM. CDR3 length: 16 amino acids. The V and J ends lost 2 bases and 6 bases, in that order; junction bases with no gene match: 5. The CDR3 spells CASSLRGQGARNEQFF. The CDR3 DNA follows: TGTGCCAGCAGTTTACGGGGACAGGGGGCGCGCAATGAGCAGTTCTTC. Full variable domain (remainder filled in from reference TRBV28 and TRBJ2-1): DVKVTQSSRYLVKRTGEKVFLECVQDMDHENMFWYRQDPGLGLRLIYFSYDVKMKEKGDIPEGYSVSREKKERFSLILESASTNQTSMYLCASSLRGQGARNEQFFGPGTRLTVL.

A remark on this clone: The same CDR3 is also encoded by other DNA sequences in this sample. The V and J genes are TRBV15 and TRBJ2-3, with D possibly being TRBD2 (6 bases). The CDR3 is 17 residues long. CDR1 and CDR2 from the germline V gene are LNHNV and YYDKDF (reference sequence). Trimming took off 1 base at V and 7 bases at J, with 21 bases between the two ends. The CDR3 spells CATSRAAGLAYENTQYF. The CDR3, as DNA: TGTGCCACCAGCAGAGCCGCGGGGCTAGCCTATGAAAATACGCAGTATTTT.

This chain connects TRBV7-3 to TRBJ2-3, with D possibly TRBD2 on 6 matching bases. V was clipped by 6 bases and J by 1 base, with 14 bases between them. Germline assignment: CDR1 SGHTA and CDR2 FQGTGA. This CDR3 region has 15 residues. CDR3 residues: CASRSAGSRTDTQYF. The CDR3 nucleotides read TGTGCCAGCAGGTCGGCGGGGTCCCGCACAGATACGCAGTATTTT.

The chain carries TRBV5-7 and TRBJ1-1; possibly TRBD1 for D (5 bases). Being an ORF, TRBV5-7 has a function that is uncertain. Trimming took 4 bases from V and 1 from J, leaving 8 bases between them. The length of the CDR3 is 13 residues. The CDR3 region has the DNA TGTGCCAGCAGCCAGGGAAGGAACACTGAAGCTTTCTTT. Its translation: CASSQGRNTEAFF.

The chain employs TRBV30 and TRBJ2-2; 12 nucleotides agree with TRBD2. Germline V lookup: CDR1 GTSNPN, CDR2 SVGIG (reference sequence). Trimming removed 1 base from V and 9 bases from J; junction bases left unmatched: 3. This CDR3 is built from 14 residues. CDR3 loop: CAWSGLAGAWELFF. CDR3 nucleotide sequence: TGTGCCTGGAGTGGACTAGCGGGGGCCTGGGAGCTGTTTTTT.

In nucleotides, the CDR3 is TGTGCCTGGAGTGTGGCAGGGGGGTGGACTGAAGCTTTCTTT. As protein: CAWSVAGGWTEAFF. The chain has TRBV30 and TRBJ1-1; 7 bases match TRBD1. The V gene end was trimmed by 0 bases and the J gene end by 5 bases; junction bases not matched to a gene: 6. The CDR3 is made up of 14 amino acids. From germline, CDR1 is GTSNPN and CDR2 SVGIG (reference sequence).

DNA for the CDR3: TGTGCCAGCTCACCACGGAGGGAGGGCACCGGGGAGCTGTTTTTT. The encoded protein is CASSPRREGTGELFF. This chain links TRBV18 with TRBJ2-2; TRBD2 matches at 7 bases. Germline CDR1 is KGHSH and CDR2 is LQKENI. The junction had 3 bases not matched to a gene; V was cut back by 1 base and J by 4 bases. The CDR3 totals 15 residues.

This sequence joins TRBV19 and TRBJ2-7; 9 bases fit TRBD2. Germline loops: CDR1 LNHDA, CDR2 SQIVND (reference sequence). J gave up 2 bases and V 5 bases, and 1 base lay outside the gene matches. The CDR3 has 13 amino acids. The DNA for the CDR3 is TGTGCCAGTAGTTCTAGCGGGGCCTACGAGCAGTACTTC. Protein sequence: CASSSSGAYEQYF.

J is TRBJ1-4 and V is TRBV5-1; TRBD1 is a possible D gene (6 bases). V was trimmed by 1 base and J by 8 bases, leaving 6 bases between them. The CDR3 contains 12 residues. Germline V gene data show CDR1 as SGHRS and CDR2 as YFSETQ. The CDR3 nucleotides read TGCGCCAGCAGCTTGAGGGGGGAAAAACTGTTTTTT. Translating gives CASSLRGEKLFF.

Concerning this clone itself: One end of the junction varies from germline; a read error may be responsible. The rearrangement links TRBV27 to TRBJ2-7; 11 nucleotides align to TRBD2. The CDR3 runs to 20 residues. CDR1 and CDR2 from the germline V gene are MNHEY and SMNVEV (reference sequence). CDR3 residues: CAGSLSGLAGGGLPYYEQYF. CDR3 coding DNA: TGTGCCGGCAGTTTATCAGGTCTAGCGGGAGGAGGGCTCCCGTACTACGAGCAGTACTTC.

The count of this clone is one. The V call is TRBV28, the J call TRBJ2-1; TRBD2 matches 15 bases. The CDR3 is made up of 22 amino acids. J lost 7 bases, V lost 7 bases, and 26 bases had no gene match. Germline V gives CDR1 MDHEN, CDR2 SYDVKM. The CDR3 DNA reads as TGTGCCAGCACACCGCCTGGGTTACCGGGACTAGCGGGAGGAAGGATCGGAAATGAGCAGTTCTTC. It yields the protein CASTPPGLPGLAGGRIGNEQFF.

This chain connects TRBV5-6 to TRBJ1-3; a weak D match, TRBD1 (5 bases). The V gene's germline CDR1 is SGHDT and CDR2 YYEEEE. The CDR3 has 14 residues. V lost 6 bases to trimming and J lost 3 bases, with 13 bases between them. CDR3 amino acids: CASTGQSFGNTIYF. The CDR3 coding sequence is TGTGCCAGCACCGGACAATCGTTTGGAAACACCATATATTTT.

The V gene is TRBV5-4, the J gene TRBJ2-5; 10 bases line up with TRBD1. Near its end, the DNA agrees better with TRBJ2-7, so the J call may be wrong. Germline V CDR1 and CDR2: SGHNT, YYREEE (reference sequence). The CDR3 totals 14 residues. The CDR3 DNA reads as TGTGCCAGCAGCCAGGGACAGGGGACCTACGAGCAGTACTTC. Translated, it gives CASSQGQGTYEQYF.

This rearrangement joins TRBV4-1 to TRBJ2-3; 9 positions agree with TRBD2. Trimming removed 4 bases from V and 5 bases from J; junction bases left unmatched: 10. The CDR3 has 16 residues. Germline CDR1 MGHRA, CDR2 YSYEKL. The CDR3 bases are TGCGCCAGCAGCCGCGGGACTAGCCATGTGGAAGATACGCAGTATTTT. This gives the protein CASSRGTSHVEDTQYF.

In its sample, this clone was seen a few times. The chain has TRBV9 and TRBJ1-2; D is ambiguous. Germline V gene sequence: CDR1 SGDLS, CDR2 YYNGEE. Trimming cost V 3 bases and J 0 bases, with 12 bases left between them. The CDR3 has 15 residues. CDR3 sequence: CASSATPSPNYGYTF. The DNA of the CDR3 is TGTGCCAGCAGCGCCACACCAAGTCCTAACTATGGCTACACCTTC.